Reported below is one T cell receptor beta chain. This sample was taken from a study of preoperative IRX-2 immunotherapy in early breast cancer. Produced via immunoSEQ multiplex PCR; TCRdb's table is partial and in-frame only. The sample lists some 99,000 clones; 86% were seen once. Treatment noted: preoperative locoregional IRX-2 cytokine immunotherapy. The source material was tumor tissue, sampled after IRX-2 immunotherapy. The receptor comes from a human donor with breast cancer.

The CDR3 sequence is CASSSGGGPMAKNIQYF. As DNA, the CDR3 is TGTGCCAGCAGCTCGGGTGGGGGGCCGATGGCCAAAAACATTCAGTACTTC. The rearrangement uses TRBV11-3 and TRBJ2-4; D might be TRBD1 or TRBD2, each matching 6 bases. The CDR3 spans 17 residues. The germline gives CDR1 SGHNT, CDR2 YENEEA. V shed 4 bases and J shed 1 base, with 17 bases lying between them.